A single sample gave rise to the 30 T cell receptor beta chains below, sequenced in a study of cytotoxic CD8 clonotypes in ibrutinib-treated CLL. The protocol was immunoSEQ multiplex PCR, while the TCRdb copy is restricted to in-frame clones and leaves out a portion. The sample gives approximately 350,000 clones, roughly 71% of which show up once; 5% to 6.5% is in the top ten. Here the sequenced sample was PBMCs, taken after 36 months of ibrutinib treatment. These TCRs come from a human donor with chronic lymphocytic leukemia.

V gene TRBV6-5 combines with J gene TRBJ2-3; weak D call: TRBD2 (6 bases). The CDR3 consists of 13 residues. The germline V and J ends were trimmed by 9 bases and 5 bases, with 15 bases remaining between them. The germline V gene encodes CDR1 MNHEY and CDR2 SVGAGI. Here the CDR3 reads CASMLAGGDTQYF. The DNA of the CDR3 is TGTGCCAGTATGCTAGCCGGGGGAGATACGCAGTATTTT.

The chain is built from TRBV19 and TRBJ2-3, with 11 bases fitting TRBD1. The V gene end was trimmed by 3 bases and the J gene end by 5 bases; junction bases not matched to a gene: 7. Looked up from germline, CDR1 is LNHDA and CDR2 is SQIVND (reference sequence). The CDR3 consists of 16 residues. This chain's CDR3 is CASSIPGQGAKDTQYF. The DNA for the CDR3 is TGTGCCAGTAGTATCCCCGGACAGGGGGCGAAAGATACGCAGTATTTT.

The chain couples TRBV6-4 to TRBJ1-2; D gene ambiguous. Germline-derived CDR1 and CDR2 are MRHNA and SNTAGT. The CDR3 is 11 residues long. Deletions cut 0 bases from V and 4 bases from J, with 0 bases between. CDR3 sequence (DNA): TGTGCCAGCAGTGACTCCTATGGCTACACCTTC. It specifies CASSDSYGYTF.

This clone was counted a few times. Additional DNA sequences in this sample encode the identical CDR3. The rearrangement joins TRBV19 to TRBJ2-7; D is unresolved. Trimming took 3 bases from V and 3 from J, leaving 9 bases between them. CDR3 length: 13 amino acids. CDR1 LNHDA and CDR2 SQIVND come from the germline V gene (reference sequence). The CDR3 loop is CASSMTASYEQYF. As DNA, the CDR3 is TGTGCCAGTAGTATGACTGCAAGCTACGAGCAGTACTTC. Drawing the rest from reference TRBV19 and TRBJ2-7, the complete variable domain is DGGITQSPKYLFRKEGQNVTLSCEQNLNHDAMYWYRQDPGQGLRLIYYSQIVNDFQKGDIAEGYSVSREKKESFPLTVTSAQKNPTAFYLCASSMTASYEQYFGPGTRLTVT.

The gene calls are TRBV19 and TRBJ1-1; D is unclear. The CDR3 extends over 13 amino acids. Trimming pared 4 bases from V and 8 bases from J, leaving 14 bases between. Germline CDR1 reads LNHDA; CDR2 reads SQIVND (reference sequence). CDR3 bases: TGTGCCAGTAGTACCCCGGTATCCCGGGAAGCTTTCTTT. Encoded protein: CASSTPVSREAFF.

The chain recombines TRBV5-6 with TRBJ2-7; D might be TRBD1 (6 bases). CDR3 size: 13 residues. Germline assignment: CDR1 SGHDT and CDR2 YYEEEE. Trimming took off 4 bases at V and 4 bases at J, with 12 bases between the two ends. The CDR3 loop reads CASSRGQGYEQYF. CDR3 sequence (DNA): TGTGCCAGCAGCCGAGGGCAGGGGTACGAGCAGTACTTC.

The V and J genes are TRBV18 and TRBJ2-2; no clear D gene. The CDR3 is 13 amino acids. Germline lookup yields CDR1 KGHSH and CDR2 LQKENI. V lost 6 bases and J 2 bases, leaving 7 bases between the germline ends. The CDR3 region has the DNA TGTGCCAGCTCCATAGACAACACCGGGGAGCTGTTTTTT. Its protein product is CASSIDNTGELFF.

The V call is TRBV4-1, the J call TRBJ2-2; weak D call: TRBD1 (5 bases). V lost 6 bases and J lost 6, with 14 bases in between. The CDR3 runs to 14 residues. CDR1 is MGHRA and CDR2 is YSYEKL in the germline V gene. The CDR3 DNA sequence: TGCGCCAGCAGGGCAGGGCCTGCCGCCGGGGAGCTGTTTTTT. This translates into CASRAGPAAGELFF.

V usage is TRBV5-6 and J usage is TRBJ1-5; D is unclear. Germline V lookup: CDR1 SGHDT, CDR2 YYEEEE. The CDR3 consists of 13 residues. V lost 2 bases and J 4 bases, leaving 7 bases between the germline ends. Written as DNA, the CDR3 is TGTGCCAGCAGCTTATCGGGAAATCAGCCCCAGCATTTT. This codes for CASSLSGNQPQHF.

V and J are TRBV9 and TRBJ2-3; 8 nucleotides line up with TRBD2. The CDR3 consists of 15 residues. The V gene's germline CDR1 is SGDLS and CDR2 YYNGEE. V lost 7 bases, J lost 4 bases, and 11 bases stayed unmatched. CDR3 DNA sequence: TGTGCCAGCGGGTATCTCCGGGGGGGTTCAGATACGCAGTATTTT. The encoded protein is CASGYLRGGSDTQYF.

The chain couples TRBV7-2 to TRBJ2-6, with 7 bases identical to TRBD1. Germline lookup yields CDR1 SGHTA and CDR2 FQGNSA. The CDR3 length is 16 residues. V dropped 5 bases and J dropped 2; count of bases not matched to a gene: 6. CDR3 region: CASSQTGLPGANVLTF. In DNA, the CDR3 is TGTGCCAGCAGCCAGACAGGGCTCCCTGGGGCCAACGTCCTGACTTTC.

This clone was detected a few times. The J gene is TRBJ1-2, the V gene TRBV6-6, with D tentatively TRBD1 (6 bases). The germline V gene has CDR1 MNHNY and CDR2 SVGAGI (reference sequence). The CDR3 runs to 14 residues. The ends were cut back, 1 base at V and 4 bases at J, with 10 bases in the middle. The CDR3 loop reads CASSYLDSTYGYTF. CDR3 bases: TGTGCCAGCAGTTACTTGGACAGCACCTATGGCTACACCTTC.

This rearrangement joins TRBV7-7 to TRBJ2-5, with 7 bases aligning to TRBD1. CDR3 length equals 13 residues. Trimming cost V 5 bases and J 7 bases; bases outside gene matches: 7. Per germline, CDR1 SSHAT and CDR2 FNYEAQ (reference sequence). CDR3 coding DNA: TGTGCCAGCAGCCCGACAGGGATTGGGACCCAGTACTTC. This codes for CASSPTGIGTQYF.

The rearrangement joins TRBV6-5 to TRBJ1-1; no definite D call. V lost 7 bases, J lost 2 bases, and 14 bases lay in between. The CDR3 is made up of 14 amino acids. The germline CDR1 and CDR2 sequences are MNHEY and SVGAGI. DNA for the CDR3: TGTGCCAGCAAGCCCGGAGTCGCCAACACTGAAGCTTTCTTT. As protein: CASKPGVANTEAFF.

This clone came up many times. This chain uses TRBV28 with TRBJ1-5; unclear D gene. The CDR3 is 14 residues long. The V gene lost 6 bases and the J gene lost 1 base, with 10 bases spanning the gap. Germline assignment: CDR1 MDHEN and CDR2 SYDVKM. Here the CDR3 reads CASRILFSNQPQHF. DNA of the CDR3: TGTGCCAGCAGGATATTATTCAGCAATCAGCCCCAGCATTTT.

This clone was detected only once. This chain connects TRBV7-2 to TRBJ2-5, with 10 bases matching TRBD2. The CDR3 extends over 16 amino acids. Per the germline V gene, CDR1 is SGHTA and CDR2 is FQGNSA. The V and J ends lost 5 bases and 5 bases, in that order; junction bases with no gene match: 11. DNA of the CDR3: TGTGCCAGCAGCCCTGCTCAGAGCGGGAGGGCCGAGACCCAGTACTTC. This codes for CASSPAQSGRAETQYF.

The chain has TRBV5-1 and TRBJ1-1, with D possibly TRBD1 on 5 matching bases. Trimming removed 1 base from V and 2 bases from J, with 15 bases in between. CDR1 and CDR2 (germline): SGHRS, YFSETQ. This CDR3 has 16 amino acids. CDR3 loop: CASSLLQTATNTEAFF. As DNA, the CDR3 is TGCGCCAGCAGCTTGTTGCAGACAGCAACCAACACTGAAGCTTTCTTT. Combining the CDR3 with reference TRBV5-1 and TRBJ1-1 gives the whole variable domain KAGVTQTPRYLIKTRGQQVTLSCSPISGHRSVSWYQQTPGQGLQFLFEYFSETQRNKGNFPGRFSGRQFSNSRSEMNVSTLELGDSALYLCASSLLQTATNTEAFFGQGTRLTVV.

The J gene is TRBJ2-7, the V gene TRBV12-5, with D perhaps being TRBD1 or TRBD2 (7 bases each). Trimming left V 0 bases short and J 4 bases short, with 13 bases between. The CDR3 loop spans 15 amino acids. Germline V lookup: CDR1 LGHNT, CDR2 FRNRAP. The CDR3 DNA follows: TGTGCTAGTGGTTTGGTGACCAGGGGGGGGTACGAGCAGTACTTC. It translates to CASGLVTRGGYEQYF.

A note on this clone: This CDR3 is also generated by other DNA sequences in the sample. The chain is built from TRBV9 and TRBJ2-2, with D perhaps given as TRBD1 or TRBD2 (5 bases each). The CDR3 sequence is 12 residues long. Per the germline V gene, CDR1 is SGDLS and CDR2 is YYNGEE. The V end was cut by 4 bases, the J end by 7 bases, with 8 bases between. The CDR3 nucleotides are TGTGCCAGCAGCCCTGGGGGCGGGGAGCTGTTTTTT. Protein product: CASSPGGGELFF. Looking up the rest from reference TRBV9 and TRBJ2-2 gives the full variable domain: DSGVTQTPKHLITATGQRVTLRCSPRSGDLSVYWYQQSLDQGLQFLIQYYNGEERAKGNILERFSAQQFPDLHSELNLSSLELGDSALYFCASSPGGGELFFGEGSRLTVL.

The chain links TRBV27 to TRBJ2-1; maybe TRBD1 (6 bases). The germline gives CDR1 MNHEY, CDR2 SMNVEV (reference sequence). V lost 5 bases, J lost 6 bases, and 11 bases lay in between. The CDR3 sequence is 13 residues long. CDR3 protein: CASSHGQFNEQFF. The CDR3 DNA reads TGTGCCAGCAGTCACGGACAGTTCAATGAGCAGTTCTTC.

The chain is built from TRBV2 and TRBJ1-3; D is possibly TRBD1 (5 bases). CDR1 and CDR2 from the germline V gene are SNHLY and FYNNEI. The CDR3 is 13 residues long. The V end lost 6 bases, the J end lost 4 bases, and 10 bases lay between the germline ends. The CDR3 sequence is CASRGPGGNTIYF. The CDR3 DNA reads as TGTGCCAGCAGGGGGCCCGGAGGAAACACCATATATTTT.

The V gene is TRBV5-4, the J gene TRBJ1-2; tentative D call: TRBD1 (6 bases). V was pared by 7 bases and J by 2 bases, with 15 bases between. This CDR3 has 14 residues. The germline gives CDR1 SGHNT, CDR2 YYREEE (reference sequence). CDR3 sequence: CASLFPGANYGYTF. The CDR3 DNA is TGTGCCAGCCTTTTCCCGGGGGCAAACTATGGCTACACCTTC.

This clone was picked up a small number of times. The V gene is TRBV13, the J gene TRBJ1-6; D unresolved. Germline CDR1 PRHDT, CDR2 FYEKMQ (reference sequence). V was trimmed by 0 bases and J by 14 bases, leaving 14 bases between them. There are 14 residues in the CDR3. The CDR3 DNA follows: TGTGCCAGCAGCTTAGGTCCCCCTAGTTCGGCCCTCCACTTT. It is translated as CASSLGPPSSALHF.

CDR3 residues: CASSQGVAGGPAQYF. CDR3 DNA sequence: TGTGCCAGCAGCCAAGGGGTAGCGGGAGGGCCGGCGCAGTACTTC. This chain uses TRBV28 with TRBJ2-7, with TRBD2 matching over 11 bases. This CDR3 has 15 amino acids. Germline CDR1 reads MDHEN; CDR2 reads SYDVKM. The V segment lost 6 bases and the J segment 9 bases; nucleotides outside the gene matches: 13.

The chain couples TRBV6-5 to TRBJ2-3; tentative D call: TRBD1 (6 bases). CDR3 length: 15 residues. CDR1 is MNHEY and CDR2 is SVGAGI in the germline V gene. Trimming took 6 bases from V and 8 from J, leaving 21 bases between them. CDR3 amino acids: CASSPSMGHVGTQYF. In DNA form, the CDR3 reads TGTGCCAGCAGCCCATCCATGGGACATGTGGGTACGCAGTATTTT.

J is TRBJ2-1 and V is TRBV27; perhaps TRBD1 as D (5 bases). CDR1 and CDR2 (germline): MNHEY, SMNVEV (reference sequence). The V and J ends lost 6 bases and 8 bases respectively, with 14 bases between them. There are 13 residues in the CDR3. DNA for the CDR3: TGTGCCAGCAGACCACGTATGACAGATGAGCAGTTCTTC. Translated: CASRPRMTDEQFF.

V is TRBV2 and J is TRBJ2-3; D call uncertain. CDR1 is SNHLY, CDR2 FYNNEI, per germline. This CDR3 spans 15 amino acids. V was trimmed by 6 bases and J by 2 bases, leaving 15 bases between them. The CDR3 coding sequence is TGTGCCAGCAGGTTCCCTGGCGAACTCACAGATACGCAGTATTTT. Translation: CASRFPGELTDTQYF.

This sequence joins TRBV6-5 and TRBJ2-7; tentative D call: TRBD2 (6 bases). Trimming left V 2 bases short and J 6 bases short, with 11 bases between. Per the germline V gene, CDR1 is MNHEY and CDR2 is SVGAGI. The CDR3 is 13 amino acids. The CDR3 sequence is CASSYARTTEQYF. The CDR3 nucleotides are TGTGCCAGCAGTTACGCTAGGACTACCGAGCAGTACTTC.

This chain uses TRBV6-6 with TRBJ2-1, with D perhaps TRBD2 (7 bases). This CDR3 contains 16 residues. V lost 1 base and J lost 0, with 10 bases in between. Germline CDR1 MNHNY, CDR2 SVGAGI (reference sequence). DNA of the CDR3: TGTGCCAGCAGTTACTTAGGGGGGGGCTCCTACAATGAGCAGTTCTTC. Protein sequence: CASSYLGGGSYNEQFF.

CDR3 DNA: TGCGCCAGCAGCCAAAGGACTGCCACCGGGGAGCTGTTTTTT. It codes for CASSQRTATGELFF. The chain has TRBV4-1 and TRBJ2-2; possibly TRBD2 for D (5 bases). The germline gives CDR1 MGHRA, CDR2 YSYEKL. Trimming took off 2 bases at V and 4 bases at J, with 8 bases between the two ends. The CDR3 has 14 amino acids.